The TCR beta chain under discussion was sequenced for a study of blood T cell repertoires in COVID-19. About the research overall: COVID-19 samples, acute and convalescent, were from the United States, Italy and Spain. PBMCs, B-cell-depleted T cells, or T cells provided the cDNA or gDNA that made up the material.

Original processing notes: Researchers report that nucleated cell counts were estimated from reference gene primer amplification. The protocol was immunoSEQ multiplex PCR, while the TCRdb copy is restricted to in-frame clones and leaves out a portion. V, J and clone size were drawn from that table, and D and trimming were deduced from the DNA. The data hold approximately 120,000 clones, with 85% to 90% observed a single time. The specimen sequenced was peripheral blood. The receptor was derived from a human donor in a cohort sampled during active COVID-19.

CDR3 amino acids: CASSIVRQSEAFF. CDR3 nucleotides: TGTGCCAGTAGTATAGTGAGACAGAGTGAAGCTTTCTTT. J is TRBJ1-1 and V is TRBV19, with D possibly matching TRBD1 (5 bases). V was clipped by 1 base and J by 7 bases, with 10 bases between them. CDR1 and CDR2 from the germline V gene are LNHDA and SQIVND (reference sequence). The CDR3 has 13 amino acids.